These T cell receptor beta chains were read from a single sample in a study of early T cells in non-severe SARS-CoV-2 infection. TCRdb re-derived calls from the 5' RACE reads in MiXCR, one entry per CDR3 protein. The sample records some 57,000 distinct CDR3 sequences, 7% to 10% being singletons. Material: whole blood. The receptor source for this set is an adult who was a healthcare worker with PCR-confirmed SARS-CoV-2 infection or an uninfected control (not recorded which). Both conserved end residues are part of each CDR3. Each record gives: V gene, J gene, clone size, D gene, CDR3 DNA, CDR3 protein. The D gene is left open where the match is weak. Where a row states a size, it is once, few, many or the class of an expanded clone; other rows omit it.

TRBV12-3/TRBV12-4	TRBJ2-5	few	TRBD2	TGTGCCAGCAGTTCCCAGCGGGGGGAAGAGACCCAGTACTTC	CASSSQRGEETQYF
TRBV19	TRBJ1-2	NA	NA	TGTGCCAGTAGTATTTGGGGCTATGGCTACACCTTC	CASSIWGYGYTF
TRBV25-1	TRBJ2-7	few	NA	TGTGCCAGCAGTGAGGAGGACTCGCCCTACGAGCAGTACTTC	CASSEEDSPYEQYF
TRBV12-5	TRBJ1-5	many	NA	TGTGCTAGTGGTTCCGGACAGCCCCAGCATTTT	CASGSGQPQHF
TRBV5-1	TRBJ2-5	NA	TRBD1	TGCGCCAGCAGCCCGGGGACAGGCCAAGAGACCCAGTACTTC	CASSPGTGQETQYF
TRBV5-1	TRBJ1-2	NA	NA	TGCGCCAGCAGCCCTAGGGACGGAGTCTATGGCTACACCTTC	CASSPRDGVYGYTF
TRBV30	TRBJ2-7	NA	TRBD1	TGTGCCTGGAGCGGGACAGACTACGAGCAGTACTTC	CAWSGTDYEQYF
TRBV7-9	TRBJ2-3	NA	NA	TGTGCCAGCAGCCGCAGCAGGAGCACAGATACGCAGTATTTT	CASSRSRSTDTQYF
TRBV14	TRBJ2-4	many	TRBD1	TGTGCCAGCAGCCATCCGGGACAGGGGGCCATTCAGTACTTC	CASSHPGQGAIQYF
TRBV10-3	TRBJ2-7	many	NA	TGTGCCATCAGGGACAGCTCTGGCCTATACGAGCAGTACTTC	CAIRDSSGLYEQYF
TRBV7-8	TRBJ2-3	few	TRBD2	TGTGCCAGCAGCTTAACCGGGACTAGCGGGGGCGTACAGTATTTT	CASSLTGTSGGVQYF
TRBV18	TRBJ1-1	NA	NA	TGTGCCAGCTCACCCCCGCCCGGGAACACTGAAGCTTTCTTT	CASSPPPGNTEAFF
TRBV20-1	TRBJ2-1	NA	TRBD2	TGCAGTGCCAATCTAGCGGGGGGGCTTGGTGAGCAGTTCTTC	CSANLAGGLGEQFF
TRBV10-1	TRBJ1-1	NA	NA	TGCGCCAGCAGTGAGAAAACCCAGACTTGCACTGAAGCTTTCTTT	CASSEKTQTCTEAFF
TRBV12-3/TRBV12-4	TRBJ2-2	few	NA	TGTGCCAGCAGTCGCGGGGCGAACACCGGGGAGCTGTTTTTT	CASSRGANTGELFF
TRBV5-1	TRBJ2-7	few	NA	TGCGCCAGCAGCTTGTGGGGGCCCGGTGACGAGCAGTACTTC	CASSLWGPGDEQYF
TRBV3-1	TRBJ1-3	few	NA	TGTGCCAGCGAGGGGGGTGGAAACACCATATATTTT	CASEGGGNTIYF
TRBV2	TRBJ2-4	few	TRBD2	TGTGCCAGCAGTGACTCTCGCGGGGGGGCGAACATTCAGTACTTC	CASSDSRGGANIQYF
TRBV7-2	TRBJ1-2	few	TRBD1	TGTGCCAGCAGCGTGGGACAGGGGGCCGGCTACACCTTC	CASSVGQGAGYTF
TRBV19	TRBJ2-1	NA	NA	TGTGCCAGTACCGATGGGGGCAATGTAGCCAATGAGCAGTTCTTC	CASTDGGNVANEQFF
TRBV7-9	TRBJ2-7	few	TRBD1	TGTGCCAGCAGCAGACGACAGGGGGAGGTCGGTGGTGGGACCTACGAGCAGTACTTC	CASSRRQGEVGGGTYEQYF
TRBV5-4	TRBJ2-1	few	NA	TGTGCCAGCAGCTTGAGCCGGGCCTCAAATGAGCAGTTCTTC	CASSLSRASNEQFF
TRBV10-3	TRBJ2-1	many	NA	TGTGCCATCAGTGAGTATTATGAGCAGTTCTTC	CAISEYYEQFF
TRBV3-1	TRBJ1-1	many	TRBD1	TGTGCCAGCAGCCAAGATCCACAGGGGCGTCAAGGAGCTTTCTTT	CASSQDPQGRQGAFF
TRBV10-3	TRBJ2-5	NA	TRBD1	TGTGCCATCAGTGTTGTGACAGGGGCTTCAGGAGAAGAGACCCAGTACTTC	CAISVVTGASGEETQYF
TRBV5-1	TRBJ2-5	few	TRBD1	TGCGCCAGCAGCTTGGTGACAGGGGGTATTTCAGAGACCCAGTACTTC	CASSLVTGGISETQYF
TRBV3-1	TRBJ2-7	few	NA	TGTGCCAGCAGCCAAAACCCTAGGGGAGGCGACGAGCAGTACTTC	CASSQNPRGGDEQYF
TRBV14	TRBJ2-7	NA	NA	TGTGCCAGCAGCCAAGGGTCCAACTACGAGCAGTACTTC	CASSQGSNYEQYF
TRBV7-3	TRBJ2-3	NA	NA	TGTGCCAGCAGCTTATATCCAGGGTCAGATACGCAGTATTTT	CASSLYPGSDTQYF
TRBV12-3/TRBV12-4	TRBJ2-3	NA	NA	TGTGCCAGCAGTTTTGAAGGGGCTACGCAGTATTTT	CASSFEGATQYF
TRBV12-3/TRBV12-4	TRBJ1-2	NA	NA	TGTGCCAGCAGTTTACAGCAGGGAGTTGGGGGCTACACCTTC	CASSLQQGVGGYTF
TRBV2	TRBJ1-2	NA	TRBD1	TGTGCCAGCACCCTGGGACAGTTAGGCGGCTACACCTTC	CASTLGQLGGYTF
TRBV27	TRBJ1-1	few	TRBD1	TGTGCCAGCAGCTATACAGGGGACACTGAAGCTTTCTTT	CASSYTGDTEAFF
TRBV20-1	TRBJ2-7	few	NA	TGCAGTGCTGCTGTCAGGAACTACGAGCAGTACTTC	CSAAVRNYEQYF
TRBV5-4	TRBJ1-2	many	NA	TGTGCCAGCAGCTTGGGAATAGCTAACTATGGCTACACCTTC	CASSLGIANYGYTF
TRBV7-6	TRBJ2-5	NA	NA	TGTGCCAGCAGCCGCCCTCAAGCGGGGACCCAGTACTTC	CASSRPQAGTQYF
TRBV30	TRBJ2-7	NA	NA	TGTGCCTGGAGTGTTGTAGGCGGGGAGGTGCAGTACTTC	CAWSVVGGEVQYF
TRBV30	TRBJ1-2	few	NA	TGTGCCTGGAGCGAGGGACGGTCGGCGGGCGATGGCTACACCTTC	CAWSEGRSAGDGYTF
TRBV6-6	TRBJ1-3	many	NA	TGTGCCAGCAGTTACTCCGGGACAAATGGAAACACCATATATTTT	CASSYSGTNGNTIYF
TRBV28	TRBJ2-1	NA	NA	TGTGCCAGCAGTACCCCCGGACAGAACAATGAGCAGTTCTTC	CASSTPGQNNEQFF